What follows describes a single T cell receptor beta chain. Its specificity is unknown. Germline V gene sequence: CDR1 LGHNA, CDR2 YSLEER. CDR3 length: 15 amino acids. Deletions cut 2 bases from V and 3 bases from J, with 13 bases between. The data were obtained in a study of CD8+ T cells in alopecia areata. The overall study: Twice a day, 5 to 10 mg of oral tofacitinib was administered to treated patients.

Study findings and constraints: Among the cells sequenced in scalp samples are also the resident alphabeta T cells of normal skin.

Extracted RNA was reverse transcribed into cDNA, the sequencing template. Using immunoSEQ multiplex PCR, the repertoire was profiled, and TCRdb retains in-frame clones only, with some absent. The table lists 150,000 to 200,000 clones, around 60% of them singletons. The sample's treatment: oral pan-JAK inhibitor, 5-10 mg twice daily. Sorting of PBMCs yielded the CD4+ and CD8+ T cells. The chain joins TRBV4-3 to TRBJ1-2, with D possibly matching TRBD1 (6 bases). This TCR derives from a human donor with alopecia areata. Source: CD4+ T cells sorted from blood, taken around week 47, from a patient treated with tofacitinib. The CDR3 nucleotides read TGCGCCAGCAGCCAACAACAGGGCGGTGACTATGGCTACACCTTC. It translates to CASSQQQGGDYGYTF.